This T cell receptor (beta chain) emerged from a study of blood T cell repertoires in COVID-19. Study at large: COVID-19 samples from acute and convalescent phases originated in the United States, Italy and Spain. PBMCs, B-cell-depleted T cells, or T cells were the source of the cDNA or gDNA that made up the material.

There are a few counts of this clone. In the original analysis: Reference gene primer amplification gave estimated nucleated cell counts. Only in-frame clones appear in the TCRdb table, and some are missing; sequencing was by immunoSEQ multiplex PCR. That table furnishes V, J and clone size, whereas the DNA furnished D and trimming. The sample yields approximately 260,000 clones, around 87% seen once. The TCR was taken from a man in his late teens or twenties with active or convalescent COVID-19. The sequencing input was peripheral blood.

The CDR3 reads CASSRGLGGYTF. The CDR3 nucleotides read TGTGCCAGCAGCAGAGGGTTGGGCGGCTACACCTTC. V gene TRBV12-3 or TRBV12-4 combines with J gene TRBJ1-2; D is unclear. The CDR3 spans 12 residues. Between the trimmed V and J ends, which lost 6 bases and 8 bases, there was a span of 13 bases.